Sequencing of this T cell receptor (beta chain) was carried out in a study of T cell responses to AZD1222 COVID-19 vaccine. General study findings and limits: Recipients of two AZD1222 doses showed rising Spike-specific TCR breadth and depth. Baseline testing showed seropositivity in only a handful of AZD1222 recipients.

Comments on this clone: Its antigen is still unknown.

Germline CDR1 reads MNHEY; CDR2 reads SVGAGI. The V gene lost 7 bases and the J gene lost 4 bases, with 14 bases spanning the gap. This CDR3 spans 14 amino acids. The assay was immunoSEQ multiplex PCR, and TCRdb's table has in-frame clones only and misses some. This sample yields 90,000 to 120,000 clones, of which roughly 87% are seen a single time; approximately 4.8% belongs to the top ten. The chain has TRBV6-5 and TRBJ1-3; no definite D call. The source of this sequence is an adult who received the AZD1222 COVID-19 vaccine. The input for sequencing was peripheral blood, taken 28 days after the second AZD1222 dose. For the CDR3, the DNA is TGTGCCAGCACTCACGGACCCTCCGGAAACACCATATATTTT. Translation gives CASTHGPSGNTIYF.